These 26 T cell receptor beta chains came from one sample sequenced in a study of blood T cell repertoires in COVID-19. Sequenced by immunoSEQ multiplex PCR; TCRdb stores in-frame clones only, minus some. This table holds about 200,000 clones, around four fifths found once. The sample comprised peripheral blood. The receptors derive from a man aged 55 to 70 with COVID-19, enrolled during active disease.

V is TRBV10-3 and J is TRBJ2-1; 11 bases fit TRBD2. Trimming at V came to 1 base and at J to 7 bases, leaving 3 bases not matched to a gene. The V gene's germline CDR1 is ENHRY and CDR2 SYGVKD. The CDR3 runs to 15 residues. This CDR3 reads CAISEYTSGRNEQFF. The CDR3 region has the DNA TGTGCCATCAGTGAGTATACTAGCGGGAGAAATGAGCAGTTCTTC.

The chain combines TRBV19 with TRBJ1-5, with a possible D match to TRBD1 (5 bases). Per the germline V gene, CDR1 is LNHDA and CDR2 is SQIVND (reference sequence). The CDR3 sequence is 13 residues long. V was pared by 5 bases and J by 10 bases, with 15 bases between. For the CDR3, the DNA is TGTGCCAGTAGTCTGGGACGGAGGGAACCCCAGCATTTT. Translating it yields CASSLGRREPQHF.

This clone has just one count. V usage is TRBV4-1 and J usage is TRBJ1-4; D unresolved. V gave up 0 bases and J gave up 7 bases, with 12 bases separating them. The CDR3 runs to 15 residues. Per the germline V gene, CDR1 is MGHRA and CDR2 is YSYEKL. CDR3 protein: CASSQESAFGEKLFF. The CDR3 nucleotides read TGCGCCAGCAGCCAAGAAAGCGCTTTTGGTGAAAAACTGTTTTTT.

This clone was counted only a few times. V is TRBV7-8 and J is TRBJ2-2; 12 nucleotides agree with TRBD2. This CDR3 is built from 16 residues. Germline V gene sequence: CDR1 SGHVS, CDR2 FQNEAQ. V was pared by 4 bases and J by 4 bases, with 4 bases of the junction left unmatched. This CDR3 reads CASSSSGRASTGELFF. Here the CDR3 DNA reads TGTGCCAGCAGCTCTAGCGGGAGGGCGAGCACCGGGGAGCTGTTTTTT.

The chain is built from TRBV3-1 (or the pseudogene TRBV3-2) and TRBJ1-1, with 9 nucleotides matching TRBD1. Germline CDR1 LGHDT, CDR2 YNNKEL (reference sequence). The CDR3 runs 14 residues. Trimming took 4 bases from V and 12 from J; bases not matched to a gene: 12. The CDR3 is CASSPSGTGKGTFF. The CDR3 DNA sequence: TGTGCCAGCAGCCCGAGTGGGACAGGGAAAGGAACTTTCTTT.

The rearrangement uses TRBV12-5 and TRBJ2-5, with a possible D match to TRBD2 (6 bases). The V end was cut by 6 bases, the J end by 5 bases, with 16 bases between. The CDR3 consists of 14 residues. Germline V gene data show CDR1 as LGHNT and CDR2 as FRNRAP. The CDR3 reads CASGDPSGGETQYF. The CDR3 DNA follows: TGTGCTAGTGGGGACCCTAGTGGAGGGGAGACCCAGTACTTC.

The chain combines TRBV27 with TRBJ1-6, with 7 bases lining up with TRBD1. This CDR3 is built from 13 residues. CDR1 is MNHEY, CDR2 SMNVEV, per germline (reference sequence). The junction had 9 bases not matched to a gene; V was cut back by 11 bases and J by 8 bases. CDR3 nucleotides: TGTGCCGACAACAGGGGACTAGATTCACCCCTCCACTTT. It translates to CADNRGLDSPLHF.

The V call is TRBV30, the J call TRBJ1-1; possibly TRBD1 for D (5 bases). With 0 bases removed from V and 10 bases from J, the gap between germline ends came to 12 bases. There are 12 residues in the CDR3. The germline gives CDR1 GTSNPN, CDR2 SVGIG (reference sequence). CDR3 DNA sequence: TGTGCCTGGAGTGTACGCGGAGGGGTAGCTTTCTTT. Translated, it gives CAWSVRGGVAFF.

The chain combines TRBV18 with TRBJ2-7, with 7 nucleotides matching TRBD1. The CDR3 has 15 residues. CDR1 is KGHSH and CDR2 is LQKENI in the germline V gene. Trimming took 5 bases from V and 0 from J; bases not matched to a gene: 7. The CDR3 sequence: CASSAGQVNSYEQYF. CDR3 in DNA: TGTGCCAGCTCAGCCGGACAGGTAAACTCCTACGAGCAGTACTTC.

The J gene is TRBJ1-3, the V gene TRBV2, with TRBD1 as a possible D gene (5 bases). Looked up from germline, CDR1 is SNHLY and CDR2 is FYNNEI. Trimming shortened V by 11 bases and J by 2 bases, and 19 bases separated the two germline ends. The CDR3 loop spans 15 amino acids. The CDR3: CAGKGPPGPGNTIYF. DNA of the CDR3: TGTGCCGGGAAGGGGCCCCCTGGCCCTGGAAACACCATATATTTT. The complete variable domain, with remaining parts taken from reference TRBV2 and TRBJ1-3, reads EPEVTQTPSHQVTQMGQEVILRCVPISNHLYFYWYRQILGQKVEFLVSFYNNEISEKSEIFDDQFSVERPDGSNFTLKIRSTKLEDSAMYFCAGKGPPGPGNTIYFGEGSWLTVV.

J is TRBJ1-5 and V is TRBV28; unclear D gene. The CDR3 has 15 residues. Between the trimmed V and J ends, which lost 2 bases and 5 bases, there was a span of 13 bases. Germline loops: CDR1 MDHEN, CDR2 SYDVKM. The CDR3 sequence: CASSLRRVTDQPQHF. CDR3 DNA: TGTGCCAGCAGTTTAAGGAGGGTAACAGATCAGCCCCAGCATTTT.

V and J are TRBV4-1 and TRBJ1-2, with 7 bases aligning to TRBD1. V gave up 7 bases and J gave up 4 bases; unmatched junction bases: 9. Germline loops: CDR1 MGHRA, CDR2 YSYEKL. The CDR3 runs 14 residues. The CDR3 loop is CASTPPGQLYGYTF. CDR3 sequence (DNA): TGCGCCAGCACCCCCCCGGGACAGCTCTATGGCTACACCTTC.

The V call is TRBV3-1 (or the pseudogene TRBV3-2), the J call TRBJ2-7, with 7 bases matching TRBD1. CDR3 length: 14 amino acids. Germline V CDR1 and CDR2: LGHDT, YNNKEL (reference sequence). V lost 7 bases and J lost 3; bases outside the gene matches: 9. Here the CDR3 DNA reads TGTGCCAGCACCTCATATAGGGACAGCTACGAGCAGTACTTC. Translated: CASTSYRDSYEQYF.

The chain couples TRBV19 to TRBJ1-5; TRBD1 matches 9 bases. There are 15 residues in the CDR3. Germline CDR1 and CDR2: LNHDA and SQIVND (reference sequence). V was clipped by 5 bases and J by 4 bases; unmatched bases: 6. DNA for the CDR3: TGTGCCAGTAGTGTGGGACAGGGTGGTAATCAGCCCCAGCATTTT. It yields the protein CASSVGQGGNQPQHF.

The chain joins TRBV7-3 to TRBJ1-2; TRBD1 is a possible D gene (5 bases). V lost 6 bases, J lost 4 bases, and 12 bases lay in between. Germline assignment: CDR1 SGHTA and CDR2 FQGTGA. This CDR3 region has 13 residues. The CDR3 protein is CASSSGQVYGYTF. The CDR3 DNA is TGTGCCAGCAGTTCCGGACAAGTCTATGGCTACACCTTC.

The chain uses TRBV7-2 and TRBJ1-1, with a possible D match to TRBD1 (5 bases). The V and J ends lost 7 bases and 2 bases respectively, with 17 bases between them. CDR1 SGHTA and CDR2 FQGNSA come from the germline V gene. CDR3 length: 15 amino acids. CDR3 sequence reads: CASTPGGGKNTEAFF. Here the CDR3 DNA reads TGTGCCAGCACCCCTGGGGGGGGAAAAAACACTGAAGCTTTCTTT.

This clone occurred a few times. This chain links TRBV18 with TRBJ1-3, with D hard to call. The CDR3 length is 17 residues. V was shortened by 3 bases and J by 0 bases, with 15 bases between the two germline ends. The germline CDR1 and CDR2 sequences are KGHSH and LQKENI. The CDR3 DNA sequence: TGTGCCAGCTCACCTGCTCTCTCGGGAGCCTCTGGAAACACCATATATTTT. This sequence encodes CASSPALSGASGNTIYF.

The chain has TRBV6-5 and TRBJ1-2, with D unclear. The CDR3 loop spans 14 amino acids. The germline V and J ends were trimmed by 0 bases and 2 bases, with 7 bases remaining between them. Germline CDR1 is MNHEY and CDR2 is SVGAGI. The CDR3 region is CASSYSALNYGYTF. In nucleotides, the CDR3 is TGTGCCAGCAGTTACTCGGCATTAAACTATGGCTACACCTTC.

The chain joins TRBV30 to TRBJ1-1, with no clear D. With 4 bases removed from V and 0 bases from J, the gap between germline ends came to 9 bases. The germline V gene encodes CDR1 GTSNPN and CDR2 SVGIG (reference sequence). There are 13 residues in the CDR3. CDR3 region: CAWTGVMNTEAFF. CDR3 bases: TGTGCCTGGACGGGAGTGATGAACACTGAAGCTTTCTTT.

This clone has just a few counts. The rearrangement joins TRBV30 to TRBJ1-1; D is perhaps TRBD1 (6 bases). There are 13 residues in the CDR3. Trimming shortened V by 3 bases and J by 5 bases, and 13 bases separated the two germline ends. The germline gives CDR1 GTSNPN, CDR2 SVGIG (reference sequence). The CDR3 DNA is TGTGCCTGGAGGGGGGCCCTGGGAACTGAAGCTTTCTTT. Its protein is CAWRGALGTEAFF.

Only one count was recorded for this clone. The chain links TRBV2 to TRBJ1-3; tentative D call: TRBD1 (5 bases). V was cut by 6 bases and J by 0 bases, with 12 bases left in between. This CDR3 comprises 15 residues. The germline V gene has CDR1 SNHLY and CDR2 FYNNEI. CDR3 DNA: TGTGCCAGCAGGGCGGGGGGAAGCTCTGGAAACACCATATATTTT. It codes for CASRAGGSSGNTIYF.

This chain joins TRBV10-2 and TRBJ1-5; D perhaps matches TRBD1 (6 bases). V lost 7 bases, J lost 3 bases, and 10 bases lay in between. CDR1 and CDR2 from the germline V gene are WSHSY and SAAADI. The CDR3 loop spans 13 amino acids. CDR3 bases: TGCGCCAGCACAGGGGAACTCAATCAGCCCCAGCATTTT. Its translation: CASTGELNQPQHF.

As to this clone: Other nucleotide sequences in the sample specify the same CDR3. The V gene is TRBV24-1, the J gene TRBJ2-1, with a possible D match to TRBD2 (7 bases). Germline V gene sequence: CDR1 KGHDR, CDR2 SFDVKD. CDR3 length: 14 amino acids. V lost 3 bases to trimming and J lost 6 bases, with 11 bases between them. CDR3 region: CATSDLRGGNEQFF. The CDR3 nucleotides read TGTGCCACCAGTGATCTGAGGGGGGGCAATGAGCAGTTCTTC.

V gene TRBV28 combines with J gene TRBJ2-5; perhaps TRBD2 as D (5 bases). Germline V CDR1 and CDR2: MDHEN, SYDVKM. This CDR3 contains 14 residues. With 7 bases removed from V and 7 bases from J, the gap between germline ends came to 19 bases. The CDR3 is CASNPYRRAGTQYF. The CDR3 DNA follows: TGTGCCAGCAATCCCTATCGGCGGGCGGGGACCCAGTACTTC.

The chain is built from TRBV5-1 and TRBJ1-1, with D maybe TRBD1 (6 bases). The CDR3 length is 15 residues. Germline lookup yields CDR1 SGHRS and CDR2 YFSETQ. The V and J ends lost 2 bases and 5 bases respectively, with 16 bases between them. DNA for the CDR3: TGCGCCAGCAGCTTCTCAGGAGAAAGGGGGACTGAAGCTTTCTTT. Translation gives CASSFSGERGTEAFF.

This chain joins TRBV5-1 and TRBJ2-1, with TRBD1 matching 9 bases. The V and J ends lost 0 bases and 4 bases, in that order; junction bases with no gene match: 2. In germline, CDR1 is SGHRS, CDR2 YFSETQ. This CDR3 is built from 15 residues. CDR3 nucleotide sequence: TGCGCCAGCAGCTTGGCCGGGACAGGGTACAATGAGCAGTTCTTC. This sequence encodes CASSLAGTGYNEQFF. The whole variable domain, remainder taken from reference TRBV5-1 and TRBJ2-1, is KAGVTQTPRYLIKTRGQQVTLSCSPISGHRSVSWYQQTPGQGLQFLFEYFSETQRNKGNFPGRFSGRQFSNSRSEMNVSTLELGDSALYLCASSLAGTGYNEQFFGPGTRLTVL.